The 22 T cell receptor beta chains given below trace back to one sample, sequenced in a study of T cell responses to AZD1222 COVID-19 vaccine. Assay used: immunoSEQ multiplex PCR; TCRdb lists only in-frame clones, some missing. The table has around 150,000 clones, roughly 89% seen once. This specimen was peripheral blood, taken on day 0 of AZD1222 vaccination. Source of these receptors: an adult in good health.

The rearrangement links TRBV7-2 to TRBJ1-2, with TRBD1 matching over 8 bases. V was pared by 6 bases and J by 3 bases, with 6 bases of the junction left unmatched. This CDR3 contains 14 residues. Germline CDR1 is SGHTA and CDR2 is FQGNSA. The CDR3 region is CASSSTGGDYGYTF. In DNA form, the CDR3 reads TGTGCCAGCAGTTCCACAGGGGGAGACTATGGCTACACCTTC.

The chain uses TRBV6-1 and TRBJ1-2; TRBD1 aligns across 7 bases. Germline lookup yields CDR1 MNHNS and CDR2 SASEGT. V was pared by 1 base and J by 2 bases, with 4 bases of the junction left unmatched. This CDR3 region has 15 residues. The CDR3 spells CASSEDYRGNYGYTF. The CDR3 nucleotides are TGTGCCAGCAGTGAAGACTACAGGGGCAACTATGGCTACACCTTC.

V usage is TRBV3-1 (or the pseudogene TRBV3-2) and J usage is TRBJ1-1, with D perhaps TRBD1 (6 bases). Germline CDR1 is LGHDT and CDR2 is YNNKEL (reference sequence). This CDR3 has 12 residues. Trimming took off 7 bases at V and 11 bases at J, with 17 bases between the two ends. CDR3 coding DNA: TGTGCCAGCACTACAACCTCAGGGGCTGCTTTCTTT. Amino acids: CASTTTSGAAFF.

The chain uses TRBV6-5 and TRBJ1-1, with 7 bases matching TRBD1. The CDR3 is 13 amino acids. V dropped 6 bases and J dropped 1; count of bases not matched to a gene: 2. Germline V lookup: CDR1 MNHEY, CDR2 SVGAGI. The CDR3 region is CASRRDRNTEAFF. DNA for the CDR3: TGTGCCAGCAGGAGGGACAGGAACACTGAAGCTTTCTTT.

The genes are TRBV3-1 (or the pseudogene TRBV3-2) and TRBJ1-1, with a possible D match to TRBD1 (6 bases). Germline CDR1 and CDR2: LGHDT and YNNKEL (reference sequence). The V end was cut by 6 bases, the J end by 6 bases, with 14 bases between. The CDR3 runs 13 residues. The CDR3 region is CASRGGGSAEAFF. The DNA of the CDR3 is TGTGCCAGCAGAGGGGGGGGGAGCGCTGAAGCTTTCTTT.

The genes are TRBV29-1 and TRBJ1-4, with D perhaps matching TRBD1 (6 bases). Looked up from germline, CDR1 is SQVTM and CDR2 is ANQGSEA. The V end lost 1 base, the J end lost 8 bases, and 14 bases lay between the germline ends. The CDR3 consists of 14 residues. The CDR3 loop is CSVEGGGMNEKLFF. For the CDR3, the DNA is TGCAGCGTTGAAGGAGGGGGTATGAACGAAAAACTGTTTTTT.

This chain connects TRBV2 to TRBJ2-7; possibly TRBD2 for D (6 bases). CDR1 and CDR2 (germline): SNHLY, FYNNEI. Between the trimmed V and J ends, which lost 6 bases and 5 bases, there was a span of 14 bases. This CDR3 has 13 residues. The CDR3 DNA reads as TGTGCCAGCAGCCTGGAGGGGTTCAACGAGCAGTACTTC. Its protein product is CASSLEGFNEQYF.

V usage is TRBV19 and J usage is TRBJ2-1, with a weak D call TRBD2 (5 bases). The CDR3 is 11 amino acids. Germline V gene data show CDR1 as LNHDA and CDR2 as SQIVND (reference sequence). V lost 7 bases, J lost 8 bases, and 9 bases lay in between. The CDR3 region is CASTMRDEQFF. The DNA of the CDR3 is TGTGCCAGTACCATGCGGGATGAGCAGTTCTTC.

This chain connects TRBV2 to TRBJ1-5; D is unclear. V lost 4 bases, J lost 3 bases, and 16 bases lay in between. CDR1 is SNHLY and CDR2 is FYNNEI in the germline V gene. This CDR3 contains 16 residues. In nucleotides, the CDR3 is TGTGCCAGCAGTGCCTGGGAGGGCAGGAACAATCAGCCCCAGCATTTT. Amino acids: CASSAWEGRNNQPQHF.

This clone came up once. The V gene is TRBV20-1, the J gene TRBJ2-1; 8 nucleotides align to TRBD2. V was pared by 3 bases and J by 1 base, with 2 bases of the junction left unmatched. The CDR3 contains 14 residues. Germline V gene data show CDR1 as DFQATT and CDR2 as SNEGSKA (reference sequence). CDR3 protein: CSASSGASYNEQFF. The CDR3 DNA reads TGCAGTGCTAGTAGCGGGGCGTCCTACAATGAGCAGTTCTTC.

The chain recombines TRBV4-1 with TRBJ2-1, with 7 bases that match TRBD1. The V gene's germline CDR1 is MGHRA and CDR2 YSYEKL. The CDR3 is made up of 15 amino acids. Germline trimming cut 2 bases from V and 8 bases from J; bases unmatched to any gene: 9. The CDR3 DNA is TGCGCCAGCAGCCAACCGGACAGGCCCTTGGATGAGCAGTTCTTC. As protein: CASSQPDRPLDEQFF.

This chain links TRBV5-5 with TRBJ2-3; D not certain. V lost 0 bases and J 2 bases, leaving 7 bases between the germline ends. This CDR3 contains 14 residues. Germline assignment: CDR1 SGHKS and CDR2 YYEKEE (reference sequence). The CDR3 DNA follows: TGTGCCAGCAGCTTGGCTACAGCCACAGATACGCAGTATTTT. Translating gives CASSLATATDTQYF.

This clone is a singleton in its sample. This chain connects TRBV6-5 to TRBJ2-5, with D possibly matching TRBD2 (6 bases). Germline-derived CDR1 and CDR2 are MNHEY and SVGAGI. Trimming took 4 bases from V and 0 from J, leaving 6 bases between them. This CDR3 is built from 13 residues. The CDR3 sequence is CASSWDYQETQYF. The CDR3 DNA is TGTGCCAGCAGTTGGGACTACCAAGAGACCCAGTACTTC.

The V call is TRBV11-2, the J call TRBJ2-6; a possible D gene is TRBD1 (6 bases). Germline lookup yields CDR1 SGHAT and CDR2 FQNNGV. The length of the CDR3 is 17 residues. V dropped 1 base and J dropped 1 base, with 11 bases sitting between them. The CDR3 DNA is TGTGCCAGCAGCTTAGTCAGGGGCGCGTCTGGGGCCAACGTCCTGACTTTC. It encodes CASSLVRGASGANVLTF.

The chain uses TRBV3-1 (or the pseudogene TRBV3-2) and TRBJ1-5; 9 bases are shared with TRBD1. V was pared by 6 bases and J by 5 bases, with 2 bases of the junction left unmatched. The CDR3 consists of 13 residues. Germline lookup yields CDR1 LGHDT and CDR2 YNNKEL (reference sequence). DNA of the CDR3: TGTGCCAGCAGTGACAGGGGGGATCAGCCCCAGCATTTT. Translating gives CASSDRGDQPQHF.

The CDR3 nucleotides read TGTGCCAGCGCCGGGACAACTAATGAAAAACTGTTTTTT. Protein sequence: CASAGTTNEKLFF. The genes are TRBV18 and TRBJ1-4; D gene ambiguous. V shed 8 bases and J shed 0 bases, with 7 bases lying between them. The CDR3 runs to 13 residues. Per the germline V gene, CDR1 is KGHSH and CDR2 is LQKENI.

The V call is TRBV13, the J call TRBJ2-3; 9 nucleotides align to TRBD2. This CDR3 comprises 16 residues. Per germline, CDR1 PRHDT and CDR2 FYEKMQ (reference sequence). V dropped 4 bases and J dropped 6; count of bases not matched to a gene: 11. CDR3 in amino acids: CASSSLGTSPPDTQYF. The CDR3 nucleotides are TGTGCCAGCAGCTCCCTAGGGACTAGCCCCCCGGATACGCAGTATTTT.

The J gene is TRBJ1-6, the V gene TRBV4-1, with 7 positions matching TRBD1. The trim removed 4 bases at V and 8 bases at J, leaving 8 bases unmatched. The CDR3 has 15 residues. Germline lookup yields CDR1 MGHRA and CDR2 YSYEKL. CDR3 nucleotides: TGCGCCAGCAGCCTAAGGGGGCAGGGAGATTCACCCCTCCACTTT. It is translated as CASSLRGQGDSPLHF.

The rearrangement uses TRBV24-1 and TRBJ1-2; D is uncertain. This CDR3 is 13 amino acids long. The germline V gene has CDR1 KGHDR and CDR2 SFDVKD. V was cut by 10 bases and J by 7 bases, with 18 bases left in between. The CDR3 bases are TGTGCCACTTCCCGGGCCCTTGACCCTGGCTACACCTTC. Translated, it gives CATSRALDPGYTF.

The rearrangement links TRBV10-3 to TRBJ1-3; D is uncertain. Between the trimmed V and J ends, which lost 10 bases and 0 bases, there was a span of 7 bases. Germline V gives CDR1 ENHRY, CDR2 SYGVKD. The length of the CDR3 is 12 residues. DNA of the CDR3: TGTGCCACCATCCCCTCTGGAAACACCATATATTTT. Protein: CATIPSGNTIYF.

J is TRBJ1-3 and V is TRBV5-1; unclear D gene. This CDR3 has 13 amino acids. V lost 5 bases, J lost 2 bases, and 8 bases lay in between. CDR1 and CDR2 from the germline V gene are SGHRS and YFSETQ. This CDR3 is CASRPSTGNTIYF. CDR3 in DNA: TGCGCCAGCAGACCCAGCACTGGAAACACCATATATTTT.

As regards this clone: Other DNA sequences from this sample encode an identical CDR3 as well. The CDR3 bases are TGTGCCAGCAGTGGACAAAATAATTCACCCCTCCACTTT. Translating it yields CASSGQNNSPLHF. The chain uses TRBV2 and TRBJ1-6, with D hard to call. The CDR3 is 13 residues long. Germline loops: CDR1 SNHLY, CDR2 FYNNEI. V was trimmed by 4 bases and J by 5 bases, leaving 6 bases between them.